The sequence of this T cell receptor (beta chain) was determined in a study of T cells in Graves' hyperthyroidism and ophthalmopathy. This sample holds PBMCs from under 11 ml fresh peripheral blood. TCR beta CDR3 regions were amplified from RNA transcripts. TCR CDR3 regions were first amplified by RT-PCR with HTBI primers. One entry per CDR3 protein, called by TCRdb with MiXCR from the multiplex PCR reads. The sample has around 690,000 distinct CDR3 sequences; roughly 20% are singletons. The receptor comes from a man aged 25-45 years with Graves' ophthalmopathy. Material for sequencing was blood.

The CDR3 region has the DNA TGCAGCGCAGAAGGCGGGGAGCTGTTTTTT. Translating it yields CSAEGGELFF. The chain carries TRBV29-1 and TRBJ2-2; D gene ambiguous. The V and J ends lost 7 bases and 7 bases respectively, with 7 bases between them. The germline CDR1 and CDR2 sequences are SQVTM and ANQGSEA. The CDR3 has 10 amino acids.